Reported below is one T cell receptor (beta chain). The data were taken from a study of blood T cell repertoires in COVID-19. Generated by immunoSEQ multiplex PCR, the TCRdb table keeps only in-frame clones and is missing some. This sample has about 150,000 clones, with about 86% found just once. The CDR3 contains 15 residues. V lost 2 bases, J lost 4 bases, and 4 bases stayed unmatched. The germline gives CDR1 LGHDT, CDR2 YNNKEL (reference sequence). The TCR was taken from a woman aged 60 to 75 with acute or convalescent COVID-19. The sample taken for sequencing was peripheral blood. V usage is TRBV3-1 (or the pseudogene TRBV3-2) and J usage is TRBJ2-7; 11 bases match TRBD1. For the CDR3, the DNA is TGTGCCAGCAGCCAACCGGGACAGGGGGGGTACGAGCAGTACTTC. This sequence encodes CASSQPGQGGYEQYF.